This T cell receptor beta chain was captured by sequencing in a study of T cells after yellow fever vaccination. As to this clonotype: Mismatch with germline at one junction end may stem from a read error.

This CDR3 has 15 residues. Germline-derived CDR1 and CDR2 are DFQATT and SNEGSKA (reference sequence). TCRdb passed the 5' RACE reads through MiXCR, listing each CDR3 protein once. The data show hundreds of thousands of distinct CDR3 sequences, roughly 14% seen once. This specimen consisted of PBMCs, obtained on the day of the yellow fever booster vaccination. The clonotype was recovered from a man aged 30 to 39 who received the YFV17D yellow fever vaccine. The chain combines TRBV20-1 with TRBJ2-7, with 10 nucleotides matching TRBD2. CDR3 region: CSAGDGAGGPHEQYF. The CDR3 nucleotides are TGCAGTGCTGGAGACGGAGCGGGAGGGCCGCACGAGCAGTACTTC.